This T cell receptor (beta chain) was documented in a study of identical twins. This clonotype turned up a few times. Its specificity is unknown. Template switching, a step in the protocol, added a universal primer site, and cDNA carried unique molecular identifiers. TCRdb re-analysed the 5' RACE reads in MiXCR, keeping a single row per CDR3 protein. The sample has 450,000 or so distinct CDR3 sequences, about 14% seen once. General study points: Modelling underestimated the level of out-of-frame TCR alpha sharing observed in monozygotic twins.

Trimming removed 6 bases from V and 5 bases from J; junction bases left unmatched: 4. This CDR3 has 14 residues. The germline gives CDR1 LGHNA, CDR2 YSLEER. The same data also contributed to another study, on yellow fever vaccine responses in identical twins. According to that study: In identical twins, vaccine T cell responses appeared partly shared and partly individual.

This receptor was taken from a woman under 30 in good health. The gene calls are TRBV4-3 and TRBJ2-2; 9 bases are a match to TRBD2. Sequenced input: CD4+ T cells sorted from blood. The CDR3 nucleotides read TGCGCCAGCAGGGGACTAGCAGAGACCGGGGAGCTGTTTTTT. The encoded protein is CASRGLAETGELFF.